The following is a T cell receptor beta chain sequence with its context. Its specificity is unknown. These data belong to a study of cytomegalovirus exposure and HLA in healthy donors. General study findings and limits: A later analysis found most CMV-associated TCR beta chains apparently HLA-restricted. The study found most TCR sequences rare, yet found some public TCRs in many donors.

The CDR3 is made up of 13 amino acids. The donors (healthy individuals) were bone marrow donors. PCR primers comprised 60 Vbeta and 13 Jbeta primers. The method was immunoSEQ multiplex PCR; TCRdb's version includes in-frame clones alone and lacks a portion of them. Of under 170,000 clones listed, roughly three quarters were seen once; the top ten hold around 3.2%. This receptor was identified in a human donor in good health. The chain has TRBV21-1 and TRBJ1-1; the table names TRBD1, a call not compared with the DNA. TRBV21-1 is noted as a pseudogene. The sample comprised PBMCs. The CDR3 sequence is CADSRGQGAAAFF. In nucleotides, the CDR3 is TGTGCCGATTCGAGGGGCCAGGGGGCGGCGGCTTTCTTT.